Each of the 10 T cell receptor beta chains below was sequenced from the same sample in a study of blood T cell repertoires in COVID-19. Data came from immunoSEQ multiplex PCR; TCRdb stores just in-frame clones and leaves some out. The top ten clones hold 1.5% to 2% of a sample with 110,000 to 150,000 clones, roughly 86% of them seen once. The material sequenced was peripheral blood. These receptors were taken from a man between 70 and 80 years old with acute or convalescent COVID-19.

CDR3 coding DNA: TGTGCCAGCAGCGGTTACCCGAGACAGGAGAGGAACTATGGCTACACCTTC. Residues: CASSGYPRQERNYGYTF. The J gene is TRBJ1-2, the V gene TRBV9; D might be TRBD1 (6 bases). The length of the CDR3 is 17 residues. The V gene lost 3 bases and the J gene lost 2 bases, with 20 bases spanning the gap. Germline V lookup: CDR1 SGDLS, CDR2 YYNGEE.

This clone appeared once. Within the sample, other DNA sequences also encode this same CDR3. This chain connects TRBV5-1 to TRBJ1-1; D is ambiguous. This CDR3 comprises 13 residues. Germline values: CDR1 SGHRS, CDR2 YFSETQ. Trimming cost V 1 base and J 2 bases, with 6 bases left between them. CDR3 in amino acids: CASSLRRNTEAFF. The CDR3 nucleotides are TGCGCCAGCAGCTTGCGGAGAAACACTGAAGCTTTCTTT.

The chain links TRBV5-1 to TRBJ2-6, with 7 bases identical to TRBD1. The junction had 16 bases not matched to a gene; V was cut back by 7 bases and J by 0 bases. Germline CDR1 reads SGHRS; CDR2 reads YFSETQ. CDR3 length: 19 amino acids. CDR3 in DNA: TGCGCCAGCCGAATGACCACAGGGGACCCATTCTCTGGGGCCAACGTCCTGACTTTC. This gives the protein CASRMTTGDPFSGANVLTF. Drawing the rest from reference TRBV5-1 and TRBJ2-6, the complete variable domain is KAGVTQTPRYLIKTRGQQVTLSCSPISGHRSVSWYQQTPGQGLQFLFEYFSETQRNKGNFPGRFSGRQFSNSRSEMNVSTLELGDSALYLCASRMTTGDPFSGANVLTFGAGSRLTVL.

This chain connects TRBV6-6 to TRBJ2-2; TRBD1 matches at 9 bases. CDR1 MNHNY and CDR2 SVGAGI come from the germline V gene (reference sequence). J lost 7 bases, V lost 6 bases, and 6 bases had no gene match. The CDR3 contains 14 residues. CDR3 sequence reads: CASRIGQGNGELFF. In nucleotides, the CDR3 is TGTGCCAGCAGAATTGGACAGGGGAACGGGGAGCTGTTTTTT.

The rearrangement uses TRBV7-2 and TRBJ2-7; 7 positions agree with TRBD2. The junction had 1 base not matched to a gene; V was cut back by 1 base and J by 4 bases. CDR3 length equals 13 residues. Germline CDR1 reads SGHTA; CDR2 reads FQGNSA. The CDR3 loop reads CASSLGRGYEQYF. As DNA, the CDR3 is TGTGCCAGCAGCTTAGGGCGGGGGTACGAGCAGTACTTC.

The chain employs TRBV19 and TRBJ2-6, with 7 nucleotides matching TRBD1. The CDR3 is made up of 15 amino acids. From germline, CDR1 is LNHDA and CDR2 SQIVND (reference sequence). J gave up 1 base and V 5 bases, and 2 bases lay outside the gene matches. CDR3 DNA sequence: TGTGCCAGTAGTTTACAGGGGTCTGGGGCCAACGTCCTGACTTTC. It codes for CASSLQGSGANVLTF.

This clone appeared once. The chain uses TRBV30 and TRBJ2-7, with D possibly being TRBD1 (5 bases). Germline V CDR1 and CDR2: GTSNPN, SVGIG (reference sequence). V lost 8 bases, J lost 2 bases, and 13 bases lay in between. This CDR3 has 12 amino acids. The CDR3 is CAQGPAPYEQYF. CDR3 DNA: TGTGCCCAGGGTCCTGCACCCTACGAGCAGTACTTC.

The CDR3: CASSLAYLGQGYGYTF. The CDR3, as DNA: TGCGCCAGCAGCTTGGCATACCTCGGACAGGGCTATGGCTACACCTTC. The chain recombines TRBV5-1 with TRBJ1-2; 8 bases fit TRBD1. Trimming took 0 bases from V and 4 from J; bases not matched to a gene: 8. Looked up from germline, CDR1 is SGHRS and CDR2 is YFSETQ. The CDR3 covers 16 residues.

The chain links TRBV10-2 to TRBJ2-1; 10 bases are shared with TRBD2. This CDR3 is built from 15 residues. Germline V gene lookup returns CDR1 WSHSY and CDR2 SAAADI. V was clipped by 6 bases and J by 6 bases; unmatched bases: 8. This chain's CDR3 is CASSERGGEINEQFF. CDR3 in DNA: TGCGCCAGCAGCGAGCGGGGGGGCGAGATCAATGAGCAGTTCTTC.

As DNA, the CDR3 is TGTGCCAGCAGCTTAAGGGGCGGCGAGTATGAGCAGTTCTTC. Its protein is CASSLRGGEYEQFF. This chain uses TRBV7-3 with TRBJ2-1; D is perhaps TRBD1 (5 bases). The ends were cut back, 1 base at V and 8 bases at J, with 12 bases in the middle. CDR3 length equals 14 residues. Germline values: CDR1 SGHTA, CDR2 FQGTGA.